This TCR beta chain was retrieved from a study of blood T cell repertoires in COVID-19. Across the study: Italy, Spain and the United States were the sources of the convalescent and acute COVID-19 samples. The cDNA or gDNA used as material had been derived from T cells, B-cell-depleted T cells, or PBMCs.

Trimming removed 4 bases from V and 8 bases from J; junction bases left unmatched: 13. There are 16 residues in the CDR3. CDR1 is SSHAT and CDR2 is FNYEAQ in the germline V gene (reference sequence). Per the original data handling: Using reference gene primer amplification, nucleated cell counts were estimated. TCRdb's table, derived via immunoSEQ multiplex PCR, lists solely in-frame clones and lacks some. That table furnishes V, J and clone size, whereas the DNA furnished D and trimming. The sample carries about 230,000 clones, approximately 82% recorded once. The source is a woman in her seventies with active or convalescent COVID-19. What was sequenced was peripheral blood. The chain carries TRBV7-7 and TRBJ2-1; 8 bases match TRBD2. CDR3 sequence reads: CASSSSGTRWSHEQFF. The CDR3 coding sequence is TGTGCCAGCAGCTCGTCCGGGACTAGATGGAGTCATGAGCAGTTCTTC.